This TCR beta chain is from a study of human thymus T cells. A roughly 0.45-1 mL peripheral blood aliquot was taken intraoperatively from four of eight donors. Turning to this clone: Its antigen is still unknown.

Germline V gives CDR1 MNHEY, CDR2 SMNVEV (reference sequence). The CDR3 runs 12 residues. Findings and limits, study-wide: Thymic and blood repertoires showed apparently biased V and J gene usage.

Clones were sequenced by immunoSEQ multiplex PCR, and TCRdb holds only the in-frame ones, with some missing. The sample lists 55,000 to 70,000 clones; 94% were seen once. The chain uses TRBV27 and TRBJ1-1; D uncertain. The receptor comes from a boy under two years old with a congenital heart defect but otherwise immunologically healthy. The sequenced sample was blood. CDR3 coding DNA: TGTGCGAGCGGACGGCCGAGCACTGAAGCTTTCTTT. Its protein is CASGRPSTEAFF.